This entry lists 10 T cell receptor beta chains sequenced from one sample in a study of vaccination and CD4 T cells after COVID-19. Antigens for these TCRs are unknown. Treatment specified: approximately 9-day PBMC culture with coronavirus spike peptide pools or control peptides (ViraFEST assay). Sequencing of the DNA from cultured CD4+ T cells was carried out with the Oncomine TCR Beta short-read assay. MiXCR, run by TCRdb on the PCR reads, gives a single entry per CDR3 protein. The data contain under 25,000 distinct CDR3 sequences, about 45% of them singletons. Sequencing used cultured CD4+ T cells from blood. Every receptor here comes from a human donor with COVID-19.

The table lists this clonotype with a few counts. The chain couples TRBV6-5 to TRBJ1-2; the D is unclear. V was cut by 0 bases and J by 8 bases, with 10 bases left in between. CDR3 length: 13 residues. Germline V gene lookup returns CDR1 MNHEY and CDR2 SVGAGI. The CDR3 bases are TGTGCCAGCAGTTACTCGGGAGTTGGGGGCTACACCTTC. Translation gives CASSYSGVGGYTF.

This sequence joins TRBV20-1 and TRBJ1-6, with D uncertain. With 5 bases removed from V and 12 bases from J, the gap between germline ends came to 11 bases. Germline V gene lookup returns CDR1 DFQATT and CDR2 SNEGSKA (reference sequence). The CDR3 is made up of 11 amino acids. In DNA form, the CDR3 reads TGCAGTGCTGGAGGGTCCGGACCCCTCCACTTT. The encoded protein is CSAGGSGPLHF.

The chain joins TRBV19 to TRBJ1-1, with 7 bases that match TRBD1. CDR1 is LNHDA and CDR2 is SQIVND in the germline V gene (reference sequence). There are 14 residues in the CDR3. V shed 5 bases and J 2 bases; nucleotides not matched to a gene: 5. CDR3 nucleotides: TGTGCCAGTAGTTCGGACAGGTACAACACTGAAGCTTTCTTT. Translated, it gives CASSSDRYNTEAFF.

This clonotype was observed a handful of times. This chain joins TRBV27 and TRBJ1-5; D is perhaps TRBD1 (5 bases). V lost 2 bases to trimming and J lost 4 bases, with 15 bases between them. This CDR3 comprises 16 residues. The V gene's germline CDR1 is MNHEY and CDR2 SMNVEV (reference sequence). The CDR3 loop reads CASSLVAGFSNQPQHF. The CDR3 DNA is TGTGCCAGCAGTTTAGTTGCAGGGTTCTCTAATCAGCCCCAGCATTTT.

This clonotype came up a few times. J is TRBJ1-1 and V is TRBV7-9; D ambiguous. Trimming removed 5 bases from V and 0 bases from J, with 19 bases in between. The germline CDR1 and CDR2 sequences are SEHNR and FQNEAQ (reference sequence). The CDR3 is 17 residues long. The CDR3 bases are TGTGCCAGCAGCATCATGTTAGGACGCGGCATGAACACTGAAGCTTTCTTT. Its protein product is CASSIMLGRGMNTEAFF.

The chain joins TRBV5-8 to TRBJ1-5; D is possibly TRBD1 (5 bases). The CDR3 is made up of 17 amino acids. The germline gives CDR1 SGHTS, CDR2 YDEGEE. V was cut by 4 bases and J by 2 bases, with 19 bases left in between. The CDR3 sequence is CASSLTLDSSGNQPQHF. CDR3 DNA sequence: TGTGCCAGCAGCCTAACTTTAGACAGTTCTGGCAATCAGCCCCAGCATTTT. Full variable domain (rest looked up from reference TRBV5-8 and TRBJ1-5): EAGVTQSPTHLIKTRGQQATLRCSPISGHTSVYWYQQALGLGLQFLLWYDEGEERNRGNFPPRFSGRQFPNYSSELNVNALELEDSALYLCASSLTLDSSGNQPQHFGDGTRLSIL.

The CDR3 sequence: CAWRLVGNPTQYF. The CDR3 DNA is TGTGCCTGGAGATTAGTGGGGAATCCTACGCAGTATTTT. The V and J genes are TRBV30 and TRBJ2-3; no clear D. CDR1 is GTSNPN and CDR2 is SVGIG in the germline V gene (reference sequence). V was trimmed by 3 bases and J by 8 bases, leaving 15 bases between them. This CDR3 is 13 amino acids long.

The V gene is TRBV27, the J gene TRBJ1-4; 7 bases map to TRBD1. The V gene's germline CDR1 is MNHEY and CDR2 SMNVEV (reference sequence). V dropped 5 bases and J dropped 5; count of bases not matched to a gene: 8. CDR3 length: 15 amino acids. The CDR3 bases are TGTGCCAGCAGTACCAGACAGGGTCTAAATGAAAAACTGTTTTTT. It specifies CASSTRQGLNEKLFF. Looking up the rest from reference TRBV27 and TRBJ1-4 gives the full variable domain: EAQVTQNPRYLITVTGKKLTVTCSQNMNHEYMSWYRQDPGLGLRQIYYSMNVEVTDKGDVPEGYKVSRKEKRNFPLILESPSPNQTSLYFCASSTRQGLNEKLFFGSGTQLSVL.

This clonotype has more than one count but fewer than ten. This chain links TRBV19 with TRBJ1-1, with 8 bases matching TRBD1. There are 14 residues in the CDR3. The trim removed 7 bases at V and 4 bases at J, leaving 8 bases unmatched. Per germline, CDR1 LNHDA and CDR2 SQIVND (reference sequence). The CDR3: CASKQNRGSTEAFF. The CDR3 DNA sequence: TGTGCCAGTAAACAGAACAGGGGGTCCACTGAAGCTTTCTTT.

In this sample, this clonotype turned up a few times. The gene calls are TRBV2 and TRBJ1-3; D not resolved. CDR1 is SNHLY and CDR2 is FYNNEI in the germline V gene. The CDR3 covers 15 residues. Trimming took 2 bases from V and 1 from J, leaving 9 bases between them. CDR3 DNA: TGTGCCAGCAGTGAAACGGAACGATCTGGAAACACCATATATTTT. This codes for CASSETERSGNTIYF.